This T cell receptor beta chain was documented in a study of vaccination effects on CD4 cells after COVID-19. ViraFEST expansion of antigen-specific CD4+ T cells with viral peptide pools preceded sequencing. Scientists isolated CD4+ T cells after a roughly ten-day culture period ended. Every participant took two doses of the BNT162b2 or mRNA-1273 vaccine. Cultures used roughly 2 million PBMC per well, 7.5 to 10 IU/ml IL-2 and about 10 ug/ml peptides. In the cultures, half the medium was exchanged for IL-2 medium on days 3 and 7. As for this clone: The target antigen is unknown.

Study results and caveats: Cross-reactivity toward common cold coronaviruses was confined to only 1 of 255 vaccine-induced clones in healthy vaccinees. Long after vaccination, the clones induced by infection and by vaccine shrank markedly in size.

This CDR3 has 15 residues. Trimming removed 1 base from V and 3 bases from J; junction bases left unmatched: 3. Assay: immunoSEQ multiplex PCR; the TCRdb copy retains only in-frame clones and omits some. The sample contains about 32,000 clones, 72% of which appear only once. The chain couples TRBV5-3 to TRBJ2-2; 7 bases align to TRBD2. TRBV5-3 is an ORF; its function is uncertain. This specimen consisted of CD4+ T cells from PBMCs cultured with HCoV-229E spike peptides, obtained after COVID-19 vaccination. The receptor's source is a human donor who received a COVID-19 vaccine. CDR3 sequence (DNA): TGTGCCAGAAGCTTGAGCGGGGTGTACACCGGGGAGCTGTTTTTT. Its protein is CARSLSGVYTGELFF.